The 25 T cell receptor beta chains given below trace back to one sample, sequenced in a study of T cell responses to AZD1222 COVID-19 vaccine. Profiling relied on immunoSEQ multiplex PCR, and the TCRdb table lists in-frame clones only, not all of them. The sample lists 130,000 or so clones, about 93% occurring once. The sample consisted of peripheral blood, taken on day 0 of AZD1222 vaccination. These receptor sequences come from an adult in good health.

This clone was recorded only once. CDR3 residues: CAWQGESFYNEQFF. The CDR3 DNA reads as TGTGCCTGGCAGGGGGAATCGTTCTACAATGAGCAGTTCTTC. This chain links TRBV30 with TRBJ2-1, with TRBD1 identical over 7 bases. In germline, CDR1 is GTSNPN, CDR2 SVGIG (reference sequence). This CDR3 comprises 14 residues. The junction had 7 bases not matched to a gene; V was cut back by 5 bases and J by 3 bases. Together with reference TRBV30 and TRBJ2-1, the CDR3 gives the full variable domain: SQTIHQWPATLVQPVGSPLSLECTVEGTSNPNLYWYRQAAGRGLQLLFYSVGIGQISSEVPQNLSASRPQDRQFILSSKKLLLSDSGFYLCAWQGESFYNEQFFGPGTRLTVL.

The J gene is TRBJ1-1, the V gene TRBV29-1, with D possibly matching TRBD1 (5 bases). CDR1 is SQVTM, CDR2 ANQGSEA, per germline. V dropped 7 bases and J dropped 4 bases, with 13 bases sitting between them. This CDR3 has 12 amino acids. The CDR3 sequence: CSADFRGTEAFF. For the CDR3, the DNA is TGCAGCGCGGATTTTAGGGGCACTGAAGCTTTCTTT.

The CDR3 protein is CASSVEAPTYNEQFF. The DNA of the CDR3 is TGTGCCAGCAGCGTAGAGGCGCCCACCTACAATGAGCAGTTCTTC. The V gene is TRBV9, the J gene TRBJ2-1; no firm D call. V lost 0 bases and J lost 2, with 9 bases in between. The CDR3 contains 15 residues. The germline CDR1 and CDR2 sequences are SGDLS and YYNGEE.

This chain connects TRBV5-1 to TRBJ2-7; no firm D call. Trimming shortened V by 5 bases and J by 4 bases, and 22 bases separated the two germline ends. The CDR3 totals 16 residues. Germline CDR1 SGHRS, CDR2 YFSETQ. The CDR3 loop reads CASRNNGEAVRYEQYF. The CDR3 bases are TGCGCCAGCAGAAACAATGGCGAAGCCGTCAGGTACGAGCAGTACTTC.

V usage is TRBV4-2 and J usage is TRBJ2-2, with TRBD1 as a possible D gene (7 bases). This CDR3 is built from 16 residues. Germline CDR1 is LGHNA and CDR2 is YNFKEQ. V dropped 1 base and J dropped 5 bases, with 14 bases sitting between them. CDR3 in amino acids: CASSQGAGQRTGELFF. The CDR3 DNA is TGTGCCAGCAGCCAAGGGGCGGGACAGCGAACCGGGGAGCTGTTTTTT.

The chain carries TRBV10-1 and TRBJ2-2; D is uncertain. Germline V gene sequence: CDR1 WNHNN, CDR2 SYGVQD (reference sequence). The CDR3 totals 18 residues. Trimming took off 5 bases at V and 1 base at J, with 20 bases between the two ends. The CDR3 nucleotides read TGCGCCAGCAGTTCCCGGGCCCGATTATCCGAGAACACCGGGGAGCTGTTTTTT. This sequence encodes CASSSRARLSENTGELFF.

This chain uses TRBV7-2 with TRBJ2-5; TRBD2 might be the D (6 bases). Per the germline V gene, CDR1 is SGHTA and CDR2 is FQGNSA. The CDR3 is made up of 15 amino acids. V shed 6 bases and J shed 4 bases, with 18 bases lying between them. In nucleotides, the CDR3 is TGTGCCAGCAGTCTAACTAGCTCACCCAGAGAGACCCAGTACTTC. It is translated as CASSLTSSPRETQYF.

Here the CDR3 reads CASSKDRVFAEAFF. In DNA, the CDR3 is TGTGCCAGCAGCAAGGACAGGGTCTTCGCTGAAGCTTTCTTT. This chain joins TRBV6-2 or TRBV6-3 and TRBJ1-1; 8 nucleotides match TRBD1. CDR1 and CDR2 (germline): MNHEY, SVGEGT. Germline trimming cut 6 bases from V and 6 bases from J; bases unmatched to any gene: 9. This CDR3 spans 14 amino acids.

The rearrangement uses TRBV25-1 and TRBJ1-2; D possibly corresponds to TRBD1 (6 bases). The V end was cut by 4 bases, the J end by 2 bases, with 14 bases between. Germline loops: CDR1 MGHDK, CDR2 SYGVNS. The CDR3 has 15 amino acids. The CDR3 DNA reads TGTGCCAGCAGTGTTGGGGGCAGGGGAAACTATGGCTACACCTTC. Translating it yields CASSVGGRGNYGYTF.

The rearrangement uses TRBV6-5 and TRBJ2-4; D is unresolved. Trimming left V 5 bases short and J 8 bases short, with 13 bases between. The CDR3 is 13 residues long. Germline CDR1 is MNHEY and CDR2 is SVGAGI. For the CDR3, the DNA is TGTGCCAGCAGTCCACGTGGTGGGGACATTCAGTACTTC. Residues: CASSPRGGDIQYF.

The chain combines TRBV20-1 with TRBJ2-1, with TRBD2 matching 11 bases. J was trimmed by 1 base and V by 3 bases; bases with no gene match: 11. Germline assignment: CDR1 DFQATT and CDR2 SNEGSKA (reference sequence). The CDR3 is 18 residues long. The CDR3 DNA reads TGCAGTGCTAGTGGCGTGGCTAGCGGGAGGTCTTCCTACAATGAGCAGTTCTTC. It encodes CSASGVASGRSSYNEQFF.

This chain uses TRBV6-2 or TRBV6-3 with TRBJ2-1; a weak D match, TRBD2 (5 bases). The CDR3 has 16 amino acids. The germline V gene has CDR1 MNHEY and CDR2 SVGEGT. The germline V and J ends were trimmed by 5 bases and 0 bases, with 14 bases remaining between them. The CDR3 here is CASSKLAVSSYNEQFF. CDR3 DNA: TGTGCCAGCAGTAAGCTAGCAGTTAGCTCCTACAATGAGCAGTTCTTC.

The V and J genes are TRBV28 and TRBJ1-1, with D possibly matching TRBD1 (6 bases). The germline V gene has CDR1 MDHEN and CDR2 SYDVKM. The CDR3 covers 13 residues. Trimming took 8 bases from V and 3 from J, leaving 13 bases between them. The CDR3 DNA sequence: TGTGCCAGCCAGGACAGACACTACACTGAAGCTTTCTTT. Protein sequence: CASQDRHYTEAFF.

The chain links TRBV4-2 to TRBJ1-5; D gene ambiguous. The CDR3 consists of 14 residues. The germline V gene encodes CDR1 LGHNA and CDR2 YNFKEQ. V was clipped by 2 bases and J by 1 base, with 6 bases between them. The CDR3 DNA reads TGTGCCAGCAGCCAATACGGGAGCAATCAGCCCCAGCATTTT. Its protein is CASSQYGSNQPQHF.

The chain couples TRBV25-1 to TRBJ2-7, with 8 positions matching TRBD2. The J segment lost 6 bases and the V segment lost 1 base, leaving 14 bases of the junction unmatched. The CDR3 totals 17 residues. Looked up from germline, CDR1 is MGHDK and CDR2 is SYGVNS. The CDR3 sequence: CASSECWVAGYSAEQYF. DNA for the CDR3: TGTGCCAGCAGTGAATGCTGGGTAGCGGGATACAGTGCCGAGCAGTACTTC.

This chain links TRBV27 with TRBJ1-3; a possible D gene is TRBD1 (5 bases). This CDR3 region has 16 residues. V lost 8 bases and J 0 bases, leaving 17 bases between the germline ends. Per the germline V gene, CDR1 is MNHEY and CDR2 is SMNVEV (reference sequence). The CDR3 protein is CASSKVGDFSGNTIYF. The CDR3, as DNA: TGTGCCAGCTCAAAAGTTGGGGACTTCTCTGGAAACACCATATATTTT.

In the case of this clone: Germline and junction disagree at one end, which may indicate a read error. V and J are TRBV5-1 and TRBJ1-2, with unresolved D. CDR3 length: 16 residues. The germline V gene encodes CDR1 SGHRS and CDR2 YFSETQ. CDR3 sequence: CASSLALASGSYGCTF. The CDR3 DNA reads TGCGCCAGCAGCTTGGCCTTGGCCTCCGGGAGCTATGGCTGCACCTTC.

V and J are TRBV19 and TRBJ1-1; D is undetermined. This CDR3 contains 13 residues. Deletions cut 1 base from V and 4 bases from J, with 7 bases between. The germline CDR1 and CDR2 sequences are LNHDA and SQIVND (reference sequence). CDR3 sequence: CASSIAEGTEAFF. The CDR3 DNA is TGTGCCAGTAGTATAGCGGAGGGCACTGAAGCTTTCTTT.

The chain recombines TRBV28 with TRBJ1-4; D not resolved. Germline V gene data show CDR1 as MDHEN and CDR2 as SYDVKM. Deletions cut 6 bases from V and 0 bases from J, with 8 bases between. The CDR3 length is 14 residues. The CDR3 sequence: CASRDSATNEKLFF. The CDR3 nucleotides are TGTGCCAGCAGGGACTCCGCAACTAATGAAAAACTGTTTTTT.

The chain links TRBV19 to TRBJ1-4, with TRBD1 matching 9 bases. Germline loops: CDR1 LNHDA, CDR2 SQIVND (reference sequence). V was clipped by 4 bases and J by 6 bases; unmatched bases: 12. The CDR3 spans 17 residues. The CDR3 sequence is CASSSLTGGGLYEKLFF. Here the CDR3 DNA reads TGTGCCAGTAGTAGTCTTACAGGGGGCGGCCTCTATGAAAAACTGTTTTTT. The whole variable domain, filled in from reference TRBV19 and TRBJ1-4, reads DGGITQSPKYLFRKEGQNVTLSCEQNLNHDAMYWYRQDPGQGLRLIYYSQIVNDFQKGDIAEGYSVSREKKESFPLTVTSAQKNPTAFYLCASSSLTGGGLYEKLFFGSGTQLSVL.

The chain combines TRBV24-1 with TRBJ2-1, with 9 bases fitting TRBD2. The V gene's germline CDR1 is KGHDR and CDR2 SFDVKD. The CDR3 length is 16 residues. The V and J ends lost 4 bases and 6 bases, in that order; junction bases with no gene match: 9. The CDR3 bases are TGTGCCACCAGTGAGAGGGGACTAGCCAGTGTCAATGAGCAGTTCTTC. Translated: CATSERGLASVNEQFF.

The chain is built from TRBV29-1 and TRBJ2-7; either TRBD1 or TRBD2 may fit D (5 bases each). Deletions cut 4 bases from V and 2 bases from J, with 9 bases between. This CDR3 region has 12 residues. Germline V lookup: CDR1 SQVTM, CDR2 ANQGSEA. The CDR3 reads CSVGGPPYEQYF. The CDR3 DNA is TGCAGCGTTGGGGGACCCCCCTACGAGCAGTACTTC.

The chain employs TRBV21-1 and TRBJ2-1; the table assigns TRBD1, which was not confirmed against the DNA. TRBV21-1 corresponds to a pseudogene. This CDR3 region has 15 residues. CDR3 nucleotides: TGTGCCAGCAGCAAAAGGGCTACCTCCAGGGATGAGCAGTTCTTC. Its translation is CASSKRATSRDEQFF.

DNA for the CDR3: TGTGCCAGTAGTATAGGGGGGTATAGCAATCAGCCCCAGCATTTT. Translated, it gives CASSIGGYSNQPQHF. The V and J genes are TRBV19 and TRBJ1-5; D is perhaps TRBD1 (5 bases). V shed 1 base and J shed 0 bases, with 7 bases lying between them. CDR1 is LNHDA and CDR2 is SQIVND in the germline V gene (reference sequence). The CDR3 has 15 residues.

J is TRBJ2-3 and V is TRBV5-1; 8 nucleotides match TRBD2. CDR1 is SGHRS and CDR2 is YFSETQ in the germline V gene. The CDR3 covers 16 residues. The V segment lost 0 bases and the J segment 5 bases; nucleotides outside the gene matches: 8. The CDR3 coding sequence is TGCGCCAGCAGCTTGGCCGGAGCGGGAGTTGGAGATACGCAGTATTTT. Encoded protein: CASSLAGAGVGDTQYF.